The clone carrying this T cell receptor (beta chain) was picked up one time. Its antigen is still unknown. This sample was taken from a study of T cells in narcolepsy. Libraries were prepared by immunoSEQ multiplex PCR; TCRdb keeps only in-frame clonotypes and omits some of them. This sample yields roughly 20,000 clones, of which under 85% are seen a single time; approximately 1.7% belongs to the top ten. Study conclusions and caveats: Reportedly, autoreactive clonotypes were serially detected in patients' blood but not controls'. No autoreactive T cell clone sequences appeared in some memory CD4+ repertoires.

The sequence derives from a human donor in good health. Sequencing used memory (CD45RA-) CD4+ T cells from blood.

CDR3 amino acids: CASSPRWGGEAFF. The CDR3, as DNA: TGTGCCAGCAGTCCTCGATGGGGCGGCGAAGCTTTCTTT. The chain combines TRBV6-1 with TRBJ1-1; the D gene is possibly TRBD1 (5 bases). The germline gives CDR1 MNHNS, CDR2 SASEGT. This CDR3 is 13 amino acids long. With 5 bases removed from V and 8 bases from J, the gap between germline ends came to 15 bases.